The clone carrying this T cell receptor beta chain was recorded once. Its specificity is not known. The data are from a study of T cell responses to AZD1222 COVID-19 vaccine. Assay used: immunoSEQ multiplex PCR; TCRdb lists only in-frame clones, some missing. This table has about 200,000 clones, just over 90% appearing once. Whole-study findings and limits: Across the whole spike, CD4 TCRs peaked at regions 160-218 and 743-854. Per reports, nearly half of all spike-specific TCRs target regions that are unmutated in variants.

The clonotype originates from an adult who received the AZD1222 COVID-19 vaccine. Sequenced here: peripheral blood, sampled 28 days after the second AZD1222 dose.

The CDR3 region is CSAGLAGGPRWTDTQYF. CDR3 coding DNA: TGCAGCGCCGGACTAGCGGGAGGGCCTCGATGGACAGATACGCAGTATTTT. The chain uses TRBV29-1 and TRBJ2-3, with 15 bases fitting TRBD2. V lost 7 bases and J lost 3; bases outside the gene matches: 11. CDR3 length: 17 residues. From germline, CDR1 is SQVTM and CDR2 ANQGSEA.